This TCR beta chain was identified in a study of blood T cell repertoires in COVID-19. This CDR3 contains 15 residues. CDR1 SQVTM and CDR2 ANQGSEA come from the germline V gene. Deletions cut 0 bases from V and 4 bases from J, with 16 bases between. Profiled with immunoSEQ multiplex PCR; TCRdb holds only in-frame clones, not every one. The sample has about 150,000 clones, 80% to 90% seen once. The chain carries TRBV29-1 and TRBJ2-7; perhaps TRBD1 as D (5 bases). Sequences were obtained from peripheral blood. The TCR sequence derives from a woman in her 50s in a cohort sampled during active or convalescent COVID-19. The CDR3 DNA is TGCAGCGTTGAAGATAGGGGCGTGGAAAGTTACGAGCAGTACTTC. Its protein is CSVEDRGVESYEQYF.